Presented here are 5 T cell receptor beta chains from one specimen sequenced in a study of blood T cell repertoires in COVID-19. The repertoire was sequenced with immunoSEQ multiplex PCR; TCRdb's copy has only in-frame clones and lacks some. This sample has hundreds of thousands of clones; about 89% occur once, and the top ten carry about 4%. Sequencing input: PBMCs or T cells enriched from blood (not recorded which). The receptors originated from a woman in her 30s who had recovered from COVID-19.

The chain has TRBV28 and TRBJ1-1; TRBD1 matches at 8 bases. Trimming took 6 bases from V and 5 from J; bases not matched to a gene: 5. Germline assignment: CDR1 MDHEN and CDR2 SYDVKM. This CDR3 comprises 13 residues. CDR3 residues: CASRGQGGTEAFF. For the CDR3, the DNA is TGTGCCAGCAGAGGACAGGGTGGGACTGAAGCTTTCTTT.

This chain joins TRBV7-2 and TRBJ2-1, with D unresolved. The germline V and J ends were trimmed by 6 bases and 9 bases, with 18 bases remaining between them. Per the germline V gene, CDR1 is SGHTA and CDR2 is FQGNSA. The CDR3 spans 14 residues. The CDR3 loop reads CASSAQRFVGEQFF. DNA of the CDR3: TGTGCCAGCAGTGCCCAGCGCTTCGTGGGTGAGCAGTTCTTC.

V gene TRBV28 combines with J gene TRBJ2-7; possibly TRBD2 for D (5 bases). The CDR3 contains 15 residues. Germline-derived CDR1 and CDR2 are MDHEN and SYDVKM. V lost 5 bases to trimming and J lost 6 bases, with 20 bases between them. The CDR3 loop reads CASSRIFGVWSEQYF. CDR3 nucleotides: TGTGCCAGCAGTAGAATTTTCGGGGTTTGGAGCGAGCAGTACTTC.

There are a few counts of this clone. The chain joins TRBV15 to TRBJ2-3, with D hard to call. The CDR3 has 14 amino acids. Germline values: CDR1 LNHNV, CDR2 YYDKDF (reference sequence). V was pared by 8 bases and J by 1 base, with 13 bases between. Written as DNA, the CDR3 is TGTGCCACCGCTAGTCTGAGAGGCACAGATACGCAGTATTTT. It translates to CATASLRGTDTQYF.

V and J are TRBV30 and TRBJ1-5; D is possibly TRBD1 (5 bases). CDR3 length: 14 residues. Germline assignment: CDR1 GTSNPN and CDR2 SVGIG (reference sequence). Trimming took 2 bases from V and 4 from J, leaving 12 bases between them. The CDR3 DNA reads as TGTGCCTGGAGTAAGGCCGGGGGGAATCAGCCCCAGCATTTT. Its protein product is CAWSKAGGNQPQHF.